What follows are 10 T cell receptor beta chains derived from one specimen sequenced in a study of CD4 T cells in relation to SARS-CoV-2 and coronaviruses. The method was immunoSEQ multiplex PCR; TCRdb's version includes in-frame clones alone and lacks a portion of them. The sample holds about 38,000 clones, about three quarters seen once. These receptors' targets are unknown. Sequencing was performed on memory CD4+ T cells from PBMCs, cultured in vitro. The receptors originated from an adult with COVID-19.

The chain recombines TRBV7-2 with TRBJ2-4; 14 nucleotides match TRBD2. This CDR3 has 15 residues. The germline CDR1 and CDR2 sequences are SGHTA and FQGNSA. After removal of 5 bases from V and 9 bases from J, the junction contained 6 bases not matched to a gene. CDR3 sequence (DNA): TGTGCCAGCAGCCAGACTAGCGGGGGGGTGGGCATTCAGTACTTC. Translation gives CASSQTSGGVGIQYF. Looking up the rest from reference TRBV7-2 and TRBJ2-4 gives the full variable domain: GAGVSQSPSNKVTEKGKDVELRCDPISGHTALYWYRQSLGQGLEFLIYFQGNSAPDKSGLPSDRFSAERTGGSVSTLTIQRTQQEDSAVYLCASSQTSGGVGIQYFGAGTRLSVL.

The chain is built from TRBV28 and TRBJ2-3; no clear D gene. Trimming left V 7 bases short and J 2 bases short, with 10 bases between. Germline lookup yields CDR1 MDHEN and CDR2 SYDVKM. The CDR3 runs 13 residues. The CDR3 DNA reads TGTGCCAGCATAAGGGCGGCCACAGATACGCAGTATTTT. Protein product: CASIRAATDTQYF. Filled out from reference TRBV28 and TRBJ2-3, the complete variable domain reads DVKVTQSSRYLVKRTGEKVFLECVQDMDHENMFWYRQDPGLGLRLIYFSYDVKMKEKGDIPEGYSVSREKKERFSLILESASTNQTSMYLCASIRAATDTQYFGPGTRLTVL.

V and J are TRBV7-2 and TRBJ2-7; D gene unclear. The CDR3 length is 15 residues. Trimming took 1 base from V and 1 from J, leaving 11 bases between them. CDR1 and CDR2 from the germline V gene are SGHTA and FQGNSA. Here the CDR3 reads CASSLVGRFSYEQYF. CDR3 bases: TGTGCCAGCAGCTTAGTTGGGCGTTTTTCCTACGAGCAGTACTTC.

This chain connects TRBV6-5 to TRBJ2-7; D might be TRBD1 (5 bases). Trimming left V 7 bases short and J 0 bases short, with 13 bases between. CDR1 is MNHEY, CDR2 SVGAGI, per germline. CDR3 length equals 14 residues. CDR3 protein: CASKGQGISYEQYF. CDR3 in DNA: TGTGCCAGCAAGGGGCAGGGAATCTCCTACGAGCAGTACTTC.

The rearrangement links TRBV5-1 to TRBJ2-1, with 8 bases fitting TRBD2. Germline V lookup: CDR1 SGHRS, CDR2 YFSETQ. V trimming: 4 bases; J trimming: 6 bases; junction bases outside the gene matches: 6. There are 14 residues in the CDR3. CDR3 residues: CASSPGLAGNEQFF. The CDR3 coding sequence is TGCGCCAGCAGCCCCGGACTAGCCGGCAATGAGCAGTTCTTC.

The table lists this clone with a count of one. The chain employs TRBV29-1 and TRBJ1-1, with 12 positions matching TRBD1. Looked up from germline, CDR1 is SQVTM and CDR2 is ANQGSEA. This CDR3 comprises 15 residues. V lost 7 bases and J lost 8; bases outside the gene matches: 14. The CDR3 bases are TGCAGCGCGAGCGACTCCGGGACAGGGGGCCGAGAAGCTTTCTTT. It specifies CSASDSGTGGREAFF.

The rearrangement uses TRBV28 and TRBJ1-5, with 7 positions matching TRBD1. J lost 4 bases, V lost 6 bases, and 9 bases had no gene match. Germline V gene data show CDR1 as MDHEN and CDR2 as SYDVKM. The CDR3 totals 15 residues. CDR3 amino acids: CASRRRDRVNQPQHF. In DNA form, the CDR3 reads TGTGCCAGCAGGCGCCGAGACAGGGTTAATCAGCCCCAGCATTTT.

The CDR3 DNA reads as TGTGCCAGCAGGACTAGCGGGATTGAGCAGTTCTTC. Its protein product is CASRTSGIEQFF. This chain uses TRBV28 with TRBJ2-1; the match to TRBD2 covers 11 bases. The CDR3 extends over 12 amino acids. V was pared by 6 bases and J by 9 bases, with 1 base of the junction left unmatched. In germline, CDR1 is MDHEN, CDR2 SYDVKM.

J is TRBJ2-7 and V is TRBV28; 8 bases match TRBD1. Trimming at V came to 2 bases and at J to 2 bases, leaving 2 bases not matched to a gene. The CDR3 runs 14 residues. CDR1 and CDR2 (germline): MDHEN, SYDVKM. The CDR3 DNA is TGTGCCAGCAGTTTACGACAGGGGACCTACGAGCAGTACTTC. Residues: CASSLRQGTYEQYF.

This clone was detected only a few times. The CDR3 DNA reads TGCGCCAGCAGCCAAGCTAGACACCGTGAGAGCTCCTATAATTCACCCCTCCACTTT. This gives the protein CASSQARHRESSYNSPLHF. The chain joins TRBV4-3 to TRBJ1-6, with D uncertain. The CDR3 sequence is 19 residues long. Trimming pared 1 base from V and 0 bases from J, leaving 16 bases between. The germline V gene has CDR1 LGHNA and CDR2 YSLEER.